The clone carrying this T cell receptor beta chain was recorded at least ten times. The sample originates from a study of CD8 T cells in ankylosing spondylitis. TCRdb processed the 5' RACE reads anew with MiXCR; each CDR3 protein has one entry. This table has approximately 92,000 distinct CDR3 sequences, 7.5% to 9% appearing once. The CDR3 runs 22 residues. V lost 8 bases and J 0 bases, leaving 37 bases between the germline ends. The chain recombines TRBV23-1 with TRBJ1-1; D is perhaps TRBD1 (6 bases). TRBV23-1 is noted as an ORF with a role that remains uncertain. This clonotype was sampled from a male donor with ankylosing spondylitis or in good health (not recorded which). Sequencing was done on a sample of blood, either unsorted or a sorted T cell fraction (not recorded which). CDR3: CASQSSTQSILQRGTLNTEAFF. As DNA, the CDR3 is TGCGCCAGCCAGTCTTCCACCCAGTCAATCCTACAACGAGGGACATTGAACACTGAAGCTTTCTTT.